The 25 T cell receptor beta chains below all came from one sample that was sequenced in a study of beta chain features in type 1 diabetes. Study-level results: All four CD4+ subsets from Type 1 diabetes patients carried moderately but significantly shorter TCRB CDR3s.

Investigators reverse transcribed all isolated RNA, so they sequenced expressed TCRB transcripts. This table comes from immunoSEQ multiplex PCR, and its TCRdb copy is limited to in-frame clones, with some not included. The sample records a few hundred thousand clones, around 24% being singletons. Their target antigens are unknown. The sequenced material came from naive CD4+ T cells from blood. The receptors derive from a woman between 25 and 40 years old with type 1 diabetes.

Remarks on this clone: Other DNA sequences from this sample encode an identical CDR3 as well. V and J are TRBV29-1 and TRBJ2-5; TRBD1 matches 8 bases. The V gene end was trimmed by 4 bases and the J gene end by 2 bases; junction bases not matched to a gene: 3. This CDR3 is 13 amino acids long. Germline values: CDR1 SQVTM, CDR2 ANQGSEA. CDR3 amino acids: CSVGGTGQETQYF. The CDR3 DNA sequence: TGCAGCGTTGGAGGGACAGGACAAGAGACCCAGTACTTC. Variable domain in full (rest from reference TRBV29-1 and TRBJ2-5): SAVISQKPSRDICQRGTSLTIQCQVDSQVTMMFWYRQQPGQSLTLIATANQGSEATYESGFVIDKFPISRPNLTFSTLTVSNMSPEDSSIYLCSVGGTGQETQYFGPGTRLLVL.

The rearrangement uses TRBV21-1 and TRBJ1-5; TRBD1, the table's D call, lacks a check against the DNA. TRBV21-1 is shown as a pseudogene. The CDR3 runs to 16 residues. CDR3 region: CASSKETRGLGQPQHF. The CDR3 DNA is TGTGCCAGCAGCAAAGAGACCAGGGGGCTAGGTCAGCCCCAGCATTTT.

V and J are TRBV12-5 and TRBJ1-2; a weak D match, TRBD1 (6 bases). Germline V gives CDR1 LGHNT, CDR2 FRNRAP. This CDR3 region has 13 residues. The V and J ends lost 3 bases and 4 bases respectively, with 9 bases between them. The DNA for the CDR3 is TGTGCTAGTGGTTTCGCAGGGGTCTATGGCTACACCTTC. This encodes CASGFAGVYGYTF.

This CDR3 is CASSFSLSGNTIYF. For the CDR3, the DNA is TGTGCCAGCAGTTTCTCCCTCTCTGGAAACACCATATATTTT. This chain connects TRBV28 to TRBJ1-3; D call uncertain. Trimming stripped 3 bases from V and 0 bases from J, with 6 bases between. CDR1 is MDHEN, CDR2 SYDVKM, per germline. The CDR3 has 14 residues.

This clone was detected only a few times. The genes are TRBV19 and TRBJ2-7, with TRBD2 matching 7 bases. V trimming: 5 bases; J trimming: 4 bases; junction bases outside the gene matches: 5. Per the germline V gene, CDR1 is LNHDA and CDR2 is SQIVND (reference sequence). The length of the CDR3 is 13 residues. The CDR3 DNA reads as TGTGCCAGTAGTCCGGCGGGAGCTTACGAGCAGTACTTC. Its protein is CASSPAGAYEQYF.

The V and J genes are TRBV9 and TRBJ1-1; 11 bases are shared with TRBD1. The ends lost 0 bases at V and 4 bases at J; junction bases unmatched: 2. The CDR3 is 15 residues long. CDR1 and CDR2 (germline): SGDLS, YYNGEE. The CDR3 here is CASSVGDRGSTEAFF. For the CDR3, the DNA is TGTGCCAGCAGCGTAGGGGACAGGGGGAGCACTGAAGCTTTCTTT.

This clone occurred a few times. The rearrangement joins TRBV13 to TRBJ2-5; 10 nucleotides match TRBD1. V dropped 0 bases and J dropped 5; count of bases not matched to a gene: 0. CDR3 length: 14 residues. From germline, CDR1 is PRHDT and CDR2 FYEKMQ (reference sequence). The CDR3 protein is CASSLGDRGETQYF. CDR3 DNA: TGTGCCAGCAGCTTAGGGGACAGGGGGGAGACCCAGTACTTC.

The gene calls are TRBV6-4 and TRBJ2-3; D possibly corresponds to TRBD2 (6 bases). The CDR3 is 17 amino acids. The V end was cut by 2 bases, the J end by 3 bases, with 18 bases between. Germline values: CDR1 MRHNA, CDR2 SNTAGT. The CDR3 coding sequence is TGTGCCAGCAGTGACGTGGGAGGCCCCCTCAGTACAGATACGCAGTATTTT. Translated, it gives CASSDVGGPLSTDTQYF.

The rearrangement uses TRBV29-1 and TRBJ1-1, with D hard to call. V was trimmed by 2 bases and J by 7 bases, leaving 11 bases between them. Germline V gives CDR1 SQVTM, CDR2 ANQGSEA. The CDR3 is 12 residues long. This CDR3 is CSVEPGTNEAFF. The DNA of the CDR3 is TGCAGCGTTGAACCTGGCACGAATGAAGCTTTCTTT.

This clone was recorded a few times. The chain uses TRBV30 and TRBJ2-7; TRBD2 matches at 9 bases. The germline CDR1 and CDR2 sequences are GTSNPN and SVGIG (reference sequence). With 4 bases clipped from V and 0 bases from J, the junction kept 7 bases outside the gene matches. The CDR3 totals 15 residues. The CDR3 here is CAWTASGMSSYEQYF. DNA of the CDR3: TGTGCCTGGACCGCTAGCGGGATGAGCTCCTACGAGCAGTACTTC.

This clone occurred a few times. V and J are TRBV28 and TRBJ2-2; 11 positions agree with TRBD1. This CDR3 is built from 15 residues. Trimming removed 5 bases from V and 5 bases from J; junction bases left unmatched: 4. The germline gives CDR1 MDHEN, CDR2 SYDVKM. The CDR3 sequence: CASSRTGGRTGELFF. CDR3 nucleotide sequence: TGTGCCAGCAGTAGGACAGGGGGCCGGACCGGGGAGCTGTTTTTT.

A few counts support this clone. This chain joins TRBV28 and TRBJ2-6; no clear D. V was cut by 8 bases and J by 0 bases, with 11 bases left in between. This CDR3 has 15 residues. CDR1 is MDHEN, CDR2 SYDVKM, per germline. The chain's CDR3 is CASQESYSGANVLTF. In DNA form, the CDR3 reads TGTGCCAGCCAAGAGTCGTACTCTGGGGCCAACGTCCTGACTTTC.

The gene calls are TRBV2 and TRBJ2-7; D remains ambiguous. CDR3 length: 12 amino acids. Trimming removed 5 bases at V and 2 bases at J, with 7 bases between. Germline CDR1 is SNHLY and CDR2 is FYNNEI. CDR3 loop: CASSPTPYEQYF. The CDR3 DNA follows: TGTGCCAGCAGTCCGACTCCCTACGAGCAGTACTTC.

This clone was seen a few times. CDR3 amino acids: CASSLGTGTNYGYTF. The CDR3 DNA is TGTGCCAGCAGCCTAGGGACAGGGACTAACTATGGCTACACCTTC. V usage is TRBV7-9 and J usage is TRBJ1-2, with TRBD1 identical over 9 bases. Trimming cost V 5 bases and J 0 bases; bases outside gene matches: 4. The germline CDR1 and CDR2 sequences are SEHNR and FQNEAQ (reference sequence). The CDR3 has 15 residues.

This clone was counted a few times. This rearrangement joins TRBV29-1 to TRBJ1-1; 7 bases agree with TRBD1. The trim removed 6 bases at V and 2 bases at J, leaving 6 bases unmatched. CDR3 length equals 13 residues. Germline V lookup: CDR1 SQVTM, CDR2 ANQGSEA. The CDR3 loop is CSVVQGPNTEAFF. CDR3 bases: TGCAGCGTAGTACAGGGGCCCAACACTGAAGCTTTCTTT.

Only a few counts were recorded for this clone. The chain combines TRBV5-1 with TRBJ2-7; 9 bases fit TRBD1. Germline V gene sequence: CDR1 SGHRS, CDR2 YFSETQ. V was clipped by 0 bases and J by 3 bases; unmatched bases: 1. This CDR3 spans 14 amino acids. In DNA, the CDR3 is TGCGCCAGCAGCTTGGGGGACAGGGTCTACGAGCAGTACTTC. This translates into CASSLGDRVYEQYF.

This clone was counted only a few times. The genes are TRBV29-1 and TRBJ1-2; 9 bases agree with TRBD1. From germline, CDR1 is SQVTM and CDR2 ANQGSEA. The J segment lost 5 bases and the V segment lost 6 bases, leaving 7 bases of the junction unmatched. This CDR3 is built from 13 residues. The CDR3, as DNA: TGCAGCGTCACAGGGGGCGCCGAGTATGGCTACACCTTC. Translation gives CSVTGGAEYGYTF. The variable domain in full, with the rest retrieved from reference TRBV29-1 and TRBJ1-2, is SAVISQKPSRDICQRGTSLTIQCQVDSQVTMMFWYRQQPGQSLTLIATANQGSEATYESGFVIDKFPISRPNLTFSTLTVSNMSPEDSSIYLCSVTGGAEYGYTFGSGTRLTVV.

This clone has a handful of counts. The rearrangement uses TRBV29-1 and TRBJ1-1; D is perhaps TRBD1 (5 bases). With 6 bases removed from V and 4 bases from J, the gap between germline ends came to 12 bases. The CDR3 sequence is 12 residues long. CDR1 and CDR2 from the germline V gene are SQVTM and ANQGSEA. The CDR3 protein is CSVQGLSTEAFF. Written as DNA, the CDR3 is TGCAGCGTCCAGGGACTGAGCACTGAAGCTTTCTTT. Full variable domain (remainder filled in from reference TRBV29-1 and TRBJ1-1): SAVISQKPSRDICQRGTSLTIQCQVDSQVTMMFWYRQQPGQSLTLIATANQGSEATYESGFVIDKFPISRPNLTFSTLTVSNMSPEDSSIYLCSVQGLSTEAFFGQGTRLTVV.

This chain joins TRBV7-3 and TRBJ2-2, with D maybe TRBD2 (6 bases). The germline gives CDR1 SGHTA, CDR2 FQGTGA. The CDR3 is 14 amino acids. V shed 5 bases and J shed 0 bases, with 7 bases lying between them. The chain's CDR3 is CASSRLANTGELFF. The CDR3 DNA reads as TGTGCCAGCAGCCGACTAGCGAACACCGGGGAGCTGTTTTTT.

This sequence joins TRBV29-1 and TRBJ2-5; 7 bases are shared with TRBD2. The V gene's germline CDR1 is SQVTM and CDR2 ANQGSEA. V was pared by 7 bases and J by 4 bases, with 6 bases of the junction left unmatched. The CDR3 runs 12 residues. In DNA form, the CDR3 reads TGCAGCGGCAAGCGGGAAGGAGAGACCCAGTACTTC. Residues: CSGKREGETQYF.

This clone was counted only a few times. The V gene is TRBV5-4, the J gene TRBJ2-1, with 11 positions matching TRBD1. The junction had 5 bases not matched to a gene; V was cut back by 4 bases and J by 5 bases. Looked up from germline, CDR1 is SGHNT and CDR2 is YYREEE (reference sequence). CDR3 length: 15 amino acids. Here the CDR3 reads CASSPDRGRNNEQFF. The CDR3 DNA reads as TGTGCCAGCAGCCCGGACAGGGGGCGAAACAATGAGCAGTTCTTC.

This clone was detected a few times. The chain employs TRBV21-1 and TRBJ2-2; the table assigns TRBD2, which was not confirmed against the DNA. TRBV21-1 is shown as a pseudogene. This CDR3 is 14 amino acids long. DNA for the CDR3: TGTGCCAGGGCCGCGGGAGGGCCGGACGGGGAGCTGTTTTTT. This translates into CARAAGGPDGELFF.

This clone was seen more than once but under ten times. The rearrangement joins TRBV28 to TRBJ2-7; possible D gene TRBD2, 5 bases. CDR1 is MDHEN, CDR2 SYDVKM, per germline. The CDR3 is 14 amino acids. Trimming left V 7 bases short and J 0 bases short, with 13 bases between. The CDR3 sequence: CASMRAGTSYEQYF. Written as DNA, the CDR3 is TGTGCCAGCATGAGGGCAGGAACCTCCTACGAGCAGTACTTC.

This clone was recorded a few times. The genes are TRBV6-5 and TRBJ2-3; D uncertain. This CDR3 spans 14 amino acids. Germline lookup yields CDR1 MNHEY and CDR2 SVGAGI. Trimming shortened V by 2 bases and J by 2 bases, and 8 bases separated the two germline ends. CDR3 region: CASSYGQFTDTQYF. The CDR3 nucleotides read TGTGCCAGCAGTTACGGGCAGTTCACAGATACGCAGTATTTT.

The V and J genes are TRBV7-3 and TRBJ1-2, with unresolved D. CDR1 SGHTA and CDR2 FQGTGA come from the germline V gene. The germline V and J ends were trimmed by 5 bases and 4 bases, with 8 bases remaining between them. The CDR3 extends over 12 amino acids. For the CDR3, the DNA is TGTGCCAGCAGCATGCCAGGCTATGGCTACACCTTC. It codes for CASSMPGYGYTF.